This TCR beta chain was recovered during a study of cytomegalovirus exposure and HLA in healthy donors. The study drew the donors from its roughly 120-subject validation cohort, separate from the approximately 670-subject first cohort. V lost 1 base and J lost 2, with 9 bases in between. The CDR3 extends over 15 amino acids. CDR1 and CDR2 from the germline V gene are SNHLY and FYNNEI. Findings and caveats of the study: Within the 100 to 150 validation repertoires, first-cohort TCR clusters tended to co-occur, according to a later analysis. Most observed TCR sequences were rare, whereas some public TCRs were detected in many donors. The study designated fewer than 200 TCR beta chains cytomegalovirus-associated.

Libraries were prepared by immunoSEQ multiplex PCR; TCRdb keeps only in-frame clonotypes and omits some of them. The sample carries fewer than 85,000 clones, around 95% recorded once. For this clone: Its antigen remains unidentified.

This clonotype originated in a young woman in good health and CMV-seronegative. V and J are TRBV2 and TRBJ2-1; TRBD1 is a possible D gene (6 bases). The specimen sequenced was PBMCs. CDR3 loop: CASSEDRATYNEQFF. DNA for the CDR3: TGTGCCAGCAGTGAAGACAGGGCGACCTACAATGAGCAGTTCTTC.